The present TCR beta chain was sequenced within a study of T cells after somatic rescue of genetic block. The repertoire was sequenced with immunoSEQ multiplex PCR; TCRdb's copy has only in-frame clones and lacks some. The sample carries under 150,000 clones, just over 90% recorded once. Germline loops: CDR1 SGHAT, CDR2 FQNNGV. V lost 5 bases and J lost 8; bases outside the gene matches: 8. This CDR3 has 13 amino acids. The rearrangement joins TRBV11-2 to TRBJ1-2; 7 nucleotides match TRBD1. The TCR comes from a woman aged 18-29 years. The sequencing sample was made of peripheral blood mononuclear cells (PBMCs). The CDR3, as DNA: TGTGCCAGCAGCAACGGACAGGTTGGGGGCTACACCTTC. Translated: CASSNGQVGGYTF.